The 7 T cell receptor beta chains below all came from one sample that was sequenced in a study of OX40 agonist ivuxolimab in advanced cancers. The repertoire was sequenced with immunoSEQ multiplex PCR; TCRdb's copy has only in-frame clones and lacks some. In the table there are 45,000 to 60,000 clones, 70% to 80% of which are singletons. The sequencing here drew on CD4+ or CD8+ T cells sorted from blood, taken in a trial of the OX40 agonist ivuxolimab. The source of these receptors is an adult with an advanced solid tumor such as melanoma, head and neck, liver or kidney cancer.

This clone was observed a few times. This chain uses TRBV20-1 with TRBJ2-5; D gene unclear. Germline CDR1 reads DFQATT; CDR2 reads SNEGSKA (reference sequence). V lost 2 bases and J 7 bases, leaving 8 bases between the germline ends. The CDR3 has 11 residues. CDR3 nucleotides: TGCAGTGCTAGAACCATGGGGACCCAGTACTTC. Amino acid sequence: CSARTMGTQYF.

The genes are TRBV7-9 and TRBJ2-4; 8 positions match TRBD1. There are 11 residues in the CDR3. With V trimmed by 9 bases and J by 11 bases, 6 bases remained unmatched. Germline V gives CDR1 SEHNR, CDR2 FQNEAQ (reference sequence). The chain's CDR3 is CASATGEVQYF. In DNA, the CDR3 is TGTGCCAGTGCGACAGGGGAGGTTCAGTACTTC.

This clone was seen more than once but under ten times. The genes are TRBV28 and TRBJ1-4, with D maybe TRBD1 (5 bases). Trimming removed 3 bases at V and 7 bases at J, with 12 bases between. The V gene's germline CDR1 is MDHEN and CDR2 SYDVKM. This CDR3 is built from 14 residues. CDR3 sequence: CASSFPRGVEKLFF. In DNA, the CDR3 is TGTGCCAGCAGTTTTCCAAGGGGTGTTGAAAAACTGTTTTTT.

J is TRBJ2-5 and V is TRBV5-1; D call uncertain. Per germline, CDR1 SGHRS and CDR2 YFSETQ. V lost 0 bases and J 2 bases, leaving 8 bases between the germline ends. CDR3 size: 14 residues. CDR3 loop: CASSLGSNQETQYF. The CDR3 nucleotides read TGCGCCAGCAGCTTGGGGTCAAATCAAGAGACCCAGTACTTC.

V and J are TRBV27 and TRBJ1-4; tentatively, D is TRBD1 (5 bases). Germline assignment: CDR1 MNHEY and CDR2 SMNVEV (reference sequence). With 2 bases removed from V and 3 bases from J, the gap between germline ends came to 10 bases. This CDR3 has 15 amino acids. The CDR3 sequence is CASSLNRRSNEKLFF. The CDR3 DNA follows: TGTGCCAGCAGTTTAAACAGGCGGTCTAATGAAAAACTGTTTTTT.

The chain is built from TRBV7-6 and TRBJ1-2, with D tentatively TRBD1 (6 bases). Germline values: CDR1 SGHVS, CDR2 FNYEAQ. V shed 4 bases and J shed 8 bases, with 14 bases lying between them. The CDR3 contains 13 residues. As DNA, the CDR3 is TGTGCCAGCAGCTCTACAGGGACGGGAGGCTACACCTTC. This gives the protein CASSSTGTGGYTF.

The V call is TRBV6-6, the J call TRBJ2-7, with D perhaps matching TRBD1 (6 bases). CDR3 length: 15 residues. The germline CDR1 and CDR2 sequences are MNHNY and SVGAGI (reference sequence). V was clipped by 2 bases and J by 5 bases, with 16 bases between them. The CDR3 spells CASSYVSGVRHEQYF. CDR3 nucleotide sequence: TGTGCCAGCAGTTACGTCTCAGGGGTAAGGCACGAGCAGTACTTC.